The T cell receptor beta chain under discussion was sequenced for a study of technical replicates of blood from several donors. Generated by immunoSEQ multiplex PCR, the TCRdb table keeps only in-frame clones and is missing some. The repertoire holds 80,000 to 90,000 clones, with about 95% as singletons. Sequencing was carried out using T cells isolated from PBMCs. The clonotype comes from a human donor in good health.

The CDR3 reads CASRSKTGSPYEQYF. The DNA of the CDR3 is TGTGCCAGCAGAAGCAAGACAGGGTCCCCCTACGAGCAGTACTTC. The genes are TRBV2 and TRBJ2-7; 7 bases agree with TRBD1. This CDR3 comprises 15 residues. Germline V lookup: CDR1 SNHLY, CDR2 FYNNEI. The ends lost 6 bases at V and 2 bases at J; junction bases unmatched: 10.